Listed below are T cell receptor beta chains from one sample, sequenced in a study of blood T cell repertoires in COVID-19. Clones were sequenced by immunoSEQ multiplex PCR, and TCRdb holds only the in-frame ones, with some missing. The sample records around 260,000 clones, about nine tenths being singletons. Material for sequencing was peripheral blood. The receptor set was obtained from a woman aged 25 to 39 with COVID-19, enrolled during active disease. Each CDR3 is given with its conserved first and last residue. Each record gives: V gene, D gene, J gene, CDR3 protein. A D gene is named only where the DNA matches it firmly.

TRBV2,.,TRBJ1-1,CASILQMNTEAFF
TRBV11-2,TRBD1,TRBJ1-2,CASSLVGTGSFYGYTF
TRBV19,TRBD1,TRBJ2-1,CATHPGQGLNEQFF
TRBV7-8,TRBD2,TRBJ2-5,CASSPPIWTSGSVQETQYF
TRBV5-1,TRBD1,TRBJ1-1,CASKKSGGGDTEAFF
TRBV6-4,TRBD1,TRBJ2-1,CASSMTGVGLAEQFF
TRBV6-1,.,TRBJ2-3,CASSEGRAGTDTQYF
TRBV2,.,TRBJ1-5,CASSRDTTYSGNQPQHF
TRBV7-9,.,TRBJ1-1,CASSSQVLNTEAFF
TRBV7-8,.,TRBJ2-7,CASSPTERQRYEQYF
TRBV7-6,TRBD1,TRBJ1-5,CASSGTGANQPQHF
TRBV5-1,TRBD2,TRBJ2-1,CASSFGSGLADNEQFF
TRBV5-1,.,TRBJ1-5,CASSLVPIESGNQPQHF
TRBV15,TRBD2,TRBJ2-7,CATSTLRSGGDEQYF
TRBV7-3,TRBD2,TRBJ2-2,CASSPSGSISGELFF
TRBV3-1/TRBV3-2,.,TRBJ1-2,CASSPGDTYGYTF
TRBV27,.,TRBJ1-2,CASSLSAGASYTF
TRBV5-1,TRBD1,TRBJ1-4,CASTPTGAVNEKLFF
TRBV25-1,.,TRBJ1-3,CASSEIGGNSGNTIYF
TRBV19,.,TRBJ2-5,CASSMLLGAMGPKETQYF
TRBV5-1,.,TRBJ1-3,CASSLAVGGSGNTIYF
TRBV18,TRBD2,TRBJ2-7,CASSPGTSGSTGYEQYF
TRBV3-1/TRBV3-2,.,TRBJ2-5,CASSQRGGQTQYF
TRBV11-2,.,TRBJ2-7,CASSLEVAVPSYEQYF